This T cell receptor beta chain was obtained from a study of cytomegalovirus exposure and HLA in healthy donors. Study-level background: Some 90 million unique TCRs from HLA-typed donors were held in an early data release.

Study-wide results and caveats: Several of the most significant clusters appeared linked to common viral pathogens, based on a later analysis. Later analysis demonstrated an association between a missense DCLRE1C variant and TCR beta V- and J-gene trimming. Looking again later, the authors saw that most CMV-associated TCR beta chains seemed HLA-restricted.

60 Vbeta and 13 Jbeta primers were used in PCR. The protocol was immunoSEQ multiplex PCR, while the TCRdb copy is restricted to in-frame clones and leaves out a portion. The sample carries approximately 110,000 clones, 74% recorded once. A single count supports this clone. The target antigen is unknown. There are 16 residues in the CDR3. The V and J ends lost 2 bases and 7 bases, in that order; junction bases with no gene match: 3. CDR1 and CDR2 (germline): KGHSH, LQKENI. The source material was PBMCs. V is TRBV18 and J is TRBJ2-1; 15 positions agree with TRBD2. The clonotype comes from a man between 45 and 60 years old in good health and CMV-seropositive. This chain's CDR3 is CASSPWTSGRGNEQFF. CDR3 sequence (DNA): TGTGCCAGCTCACCATGGACTAGCGGGAGGGGGAATGAGCAGTTCTTC.